A single sample gave rise to the 15 T cell receptor beta chains below, sequenced in a study of blood T cell repertoires in COVID-19. Profiled with immunoSEQ multiplex PCR; TCRdb holds only in-frame clones, not every one. The sample shows 35,000 to 50,000 clones, around 88% of them seen only once. The sample consisted of peripheral blood. These receptors came from a human donor in a cohort sampled during active COVID-19.

This clone was detected once. The genes are TRBV6-2 or TRBV6-3 and TRBJ1-2, with 10 bases lining up with TRBD1. The CDR3 sequence is 15 residues long. Germline lookup yields CDR1 MNHEY and CDR2 SVGEGT. V dropped 4 bases and J dropped 5; count of bases not matched to a gene: 7. The CDR3: CASSFTWTGGYGYTF. DNA for the CDR3: TGTGCCAGCAGTTTTACTTGGACAGGGGGTTATGGCTACACCTTC.

This clone came up once. The rearrangement uses TRBV6-6 and TRBJ2-3; maybe TRBD2 (6 bases). Germline V lookup: CDR1 MNHNY, CDR2 SVGAGI (reference sequence). This CDR3 has 14 amino acids. With 6 bases removed from V and 4 bases from J, the gap between germline ends came to 14 bases. CDR3 loop: CASSRRTTADTQYF. The CDR3 DNA follows: TGTGCCAGCAGCCGGAGGACTACCGCAGATACGCAGTATTTT.

This chain connects TRBV6-5 to TRBJ2-5; D gene uncertain. Trimming took 2 bases from V and 4 from J, leaving 17 bases between them. The V gene's germline CDR1 is MNHEY and CDR2 SVGAGI. CDR3 length: 16 residues. The CDR3 bases are TGTGCCAGCAGTTACCAGACACGCCCCACCACAGAGACCCAGTACTTC. Protein product: CASSYQTRPTTETQYF.

This chain uses TRBV10-3 with TRBJ1-3; no definite D call. The CDR3 contains 15 residues. Trimming took 6 bases from V and 0 from J, leaving 12 bases between them. Germline V gene sequence: CDR1 ENHRY, CDR2 SYGVKD. Here the CDR3 DNA reads TGTGCCATCAGCGAGACACGTTACTCTGGAAACACCATATATTTT. This gives the protein CAISETRYSGNTIYF.

This sequence joins TRBV28 and TRBJ1-4; tentatively, D is TRBD1 (6 bases). Per the germline V gene, CDR1 is MDHEN and CDR2 is SYDVKM. There are 14 residues in the CDR3. V lost 6 bases to trimming and J lost 7 bases, with 15 bases between them. CDR3 nucleotide sequence: TGTGCCAGCAGCCTCGGACAGAATGGTGAAAAACTGTTTTTT. Its protein is CASSLGQNGEKLFF.

The rearrangement joins TRBV6-2 or TRBV6-3 to TRBJ1-2; 7 positions match TRBD1. The CDR3 is made up of 14 amino acids. With 5 bases clipped from V and 8 bases from J, the junction kept 11 bases outside the gene matches. CDR1 and CDR2 (germline): MNHEY, SVGEGT. The DNA of the CDR3 is TGTGCCAGCAGTGGCCCTCAGGGGGGTGTCGGCTACACCTTC. It yields the protein CASSGPQGGVGYTF.

The chain carries TRBV9 and TRBJ2-7; TRBD2 agrees at 12 bases. The CDR3 consists of 16 residues. Germline V CDR1 and CDR2: SGDLS, YYNGEE. J gave up 7 bases and V 3 bases, and 11 bases lay outside the gene matches. The DNA of the CDR3 is TGTGCCAGCAGCGGAACTAGCGGGGGGTCTCGGGCGGAGCAGTACTTC. Its translation is CASSGTSGGSRAEQYF.

The genes are TRBV18 and TRBJ1-1; 8 nucleotides match TRBD1. V shed 2 bases, J shed 4 bases, and the junction held 3 bases outside the gene matches. Germline CDR1 and CDR2: KGHSH and LQKENI. This CDR3 comprises 14 residues. In nucleotides, the CDR3 is TGTGCCAGCTCACCAGACAGGGGTGGCACTGAAGCTTTCTTT. This sequence encodes CASSPDRGGTEAFF.

CDR3 DNA: TGTGCCAGCTCGTCGGTGGGACAGAAGAACACTGAAGCTTTCTTT. This encodes CASSSVGQKNTEAFF. V and J are TRBV18 and TRBJ1-1; 7 bases match TRBD1. CDR1 KGHSH and CDR2 LQKENI come from the germline V gene. Trimming removed 6 bases from V and 1 base from J; junction bases left unmatched: 8. The CDR3 is made up of 15 amino acids.

This clone rates as medium-sized (0.01 to 0.1%). The chain recombines TRBV7-9 with TRBJ2-2, with TRBD1 matching 9 bases. Germline CDR1 SEHNR, CDR2 FQNEAQ (reference sequence). Trimming took 4 bases from V and 5 from J; bases not matched to a gene: 8. The CDR3 has 16 amino acids. CDR3 coding DNA: TGTGCCAGCAGCTCTGCCGGGACAGGGAGAACCGGGGAGCTGTTTTTT. Translation gives CASSSAGTGRTGELFF.

The rearrangement links TRBV6-1 to TRBJ1-4; D possibly corresponds to TRBD1 (6 bases). Germline V lookup: CDR1 MNHNS, CDR2 SASEGT. Trimming removed 2 bases at V and 8 bases at J, with 6 bases between. The CDR3 covers 12 residues. CDR3 sequence reads: CASSERGEKLFF. The CDR3 region has the DNA TGTGCCAGCAGTGAAAGGGGGGAAAAACTGTTTTTT.

The V gene is TRBV6-5, the J gene TRBJ2-5; D not resolved. The ends were cut back, 8 bases at V and 0 bases at J, with 13 bases in the middle. The length of the CDR3 is 14 residues. CDR1 is MNHEY, CDR2 SVGAGI, per germline. CDR3 in amino acids: CASSGDPYQETQYF. CDR3 in DNA: TGTGCCAGCTCAGGCGATCCGTACCAAGAGACCCAGTACTTC.

V is TRBV30 and J is TRBJ2-7, with D possibly TRBD1 on 6 matching bases. Germline CDR1 reads GTSNPN; CDR2 reads SVGIG (reference sequence). V lost 2 bases and J lost 4, with 9 bases in between. The CDR3 is 12 residues long. This CDR3 reads CAWSPGVYEQYF. CDR3 bases: TGTGCCTGGAGTCCAGGGGTTTACGAGCAGTACTTC.

The chain employs TRBV5-1 and TRBJ1-1; 8 bases map to TRBD1. Per the germline V gene, CDR1 is SGHRS and CDR2 is YFSETQ. The CDR3 loop spans 14 amino acids. Trimming cost V 0 bases and J 4 bases; bases outside gene matches: 2. The CDR3 nucleotides are TGCGCCAGCAGCTTGGGGACAGGGAGCACTGAAGCTTTCTTT. Protein: CASSLGTGSTEAFF.

The chain is built from TRBV6-1 and TRBJ2-3; 9 bases are shared with TRBD2. Trimming cost V 3 bases and J 3 bases; bases outside gene matches: 10. This CDR3 has 17 amino acids. CDR1 is MNHNS, CDR2 SASEGT, per germline. CDR3 nucleotide sequence: TGTGCCAGCAGTGATACTCTAGCGGGGTCCAAAACAGATACGCAGTATTTT. It specifies CASSDTLAGSKTDTQYF.